These 14 T cell receptor beta chains came from one sample sequenced in a study of blood T cell repertoires in COVID-19. Repertoires were generated with immunoSEQ multiplex PCR, while TCRdb's copy carries only in-frame clones and drops some. This table has some 220,000 clones, around 86% appearing once. Sequenced material: peripheral blood. Receptor source: a woman between 70 and 85 years old with COVID-19, enrolled during active disease.

The genes are TRBV20-1 and TRBJ1-1; no definite D call. The CDR3 consists of 11 residues. Trimming left V 5 bases short and J 8 bases short, with 12 bases between. Germline V gene sequence: CDR1 DFQATT, CDR2 SNEGSKA (reference sequence). The CDR3 region has the DNA TGCAGTGCTCCTGTATGGGAGGAAGCTTTCTTT. Translating gives CSAPVWEEAFF.

The chain carries TRBV6-5 and TRBJ1-2; 7 bases align to TRBD1. This CDR3 is built from 13 residues. J was trimmed by 8 bases and V by 2 bases; bases with no gene match: 5. Germline loops: CDR1 MNHEY, CDR2 SVGAGI. CDR3 loop: CASSYAQGGGYTF. The CDR3 DNA is TGTGCCAGCAGTTACGCCCAGGGGGGCGGCTACACCTTC.

The genes are TRBV5-1 and TRBJ2-1, with 9 bases fitting TRBD1. CDR1 SGHRS and CDR2 YFSETQ come from the germline V gene. This CDR3 spans 15 amino acids. The trim removed 2 bases at V and 7 bases at J, leaving 7 bases unmatched. The CDR3 reads CASSLQGARNNEQFF. CDR3 coding DNA: TGCGCCAGCAGCTTACAGGGGGCGCGGAATAATGAGCAGTTCTTC.

The chain uses TRBV24-1 and TRBJ2-7, with a weak D call TRBD2 (5 bases). The germline CDR1 and CDR2 sequences are KGHDR and SFDVKD. V lost 7 bases and J lost 0, with 9 bases in between. CDR3 length: 13 amino acids. The CDR3: CATRDSNSYEQYF. The CDR3 DNA sequence: TGTGCCACCAGGGACTCCAACTCCTACGAGCAGTACTTC.

The rearrangement uses TRBV6-5 and TRBJ2-7; D may be TRBD2 (6 bases). CDR3 length: 14 amino acids. Per the germline V gene, CDR1 is MNHEY and CDR2 is SVGAGI. V lost 6 bases and J 3 bases, leaving 15 bases between the germline ends. The chain's CDR3 is CASRDRDFFYEQYF. The CDR3 DNA reads as TGTGCCAGCAGAGATCGGGACTTCTTCTACGAGCAGTACTTC.

The chain employs TRBV6-2 or TRBV6-3 and TRBJ2-3, with 7 bases aligning to TRBD1. The ends lost 1 base at V and 2 bases at J; junction bases unmatched: 6. Germline V gene sequence: CDR1 MNHEY, CDR2 SVGEGT. The CDR3 is 16 residues long. The CDR3 reads CASSYYRDRPTDTQYF. Written as DNA, the CDR3 is TGTGCCAGCAGTTACTACCGGGACAGACCCACAGATACGCAGTATTTT.

The chain's CDR3 is CASSVGGGYGYTF. The CDR3 DNA sequence: TGTGCCAGCAGCGTAGGGGGCGGCTATGGCTACACCTTC. This chain links TRBV9 with TRBJ1-2; D might be TRBD1 (5 bases). Germline assignment: CDR1 SGDLS and CDR2 YYNGEE. This CDR3 spans 13 amino acids. Trimming cost V 0 bases and J 4 bases, with 7 bases left between them.

This chain connects TRBV29-1 to TRBJ1-2, with D possibly being TRBD1 (6 bases). The CDR3 is 13 residues long. Germline CDR1 and CDR2: SQVTM and ANQGSEA. V was clipped by 2 bases and J by 5 bases, with 12 bases between them. This CDR3 is CSVEIRTGYGYTF. The CDR3 DNA reads as TGCAGCGTTGAAATCAGAACAGGGTATGGCTACACCTTC.

The chain is built from TRBV19 and TRBJ2-1; the match to TRBD2 covers 13 bases. CDR3 length equals 17 residues. The trim removed 1 base at V and 8 bases at J, leaving 8 bases unmatched. Germline values: CDR1 LNHDA, CDR2 SQIVND (reference sequence). CDR3: CASSIAILAGGQDEQFF. CDR3 DNA: TGTGCCAGTAGTATAGCCATACTAGCGGGAGGGCAGGATGAGCAGTTCTTC.

The chain joins TRBV5-6 to TRBJ1-2; D remains unclear. CDR1 and CDR2 from the germline V gene are SGHDT and YYEEEE. The CDR3 has 15 residues. Trimming shortened V by 0 bases and J by 4 bases, and 13 bases separated the two germline ends. The CDR3 nucleotides are TGTGCCAGCAGCTTGGACATCAACCCTCGCTATGGCTACACCTTC. This gives the protein CASSLDINPRYGYTF.

The genes are TRBV19 and TRBJ2-1; D gene unclear. Trimming shortened V by 7 bases and J by 9 bases, and 13 bases separated the two germline ends. The CDR3 has 12 residues. Germline V gene lookup returns CDR1 LNHDA and CDR2 SQIVND (reference sequence). The CDR3 sequence is CASTIPPSEQFF. In DNA form, the CDR3 reads TGTGCCAGTACCATCCCCCCCAGTGAGCAGTTCTTC.

The V gene is TRBV27, the J gene TRBJ2-1; 11 positions agree with TRBD2. The CDR3 spans 15 residues. The germline gives CDR1 MNHEY, CDR2 SMNVEV (reference sequence). V lost 3 bases to trimming and J lost 12 bases; unmatched junction nucleotides: 10. CDR3 region: CASSLTSGIRWGQFF. As DNA, the CDR3 is TGTGCCAGCAGTTTGACTAGCGGGATACGGTGGGGGCAGTTCTTC.

The chain recombines TRBV7-9 with TRBJ2-3, with TRBD2 matching 9 bases. Germline V gene lookup returns CDR1 SEHNR and CDR2 FQNEAQ (reference sequence). Trimming took 4 bases from V and 0 from J; bases not matched to a gene: 2. The CDR3 has 15 amino acids. CDR3 amino acids: CASSYTSGSTDTQYF. CDR3 in DNA: TGTGCCAGCAGCTATACTAGCGGGAGCACAGATACGCAGTATTTT.

Only one count was recorded for this clone. The chain employs TRBV11-2 and TRBJ2-5, with D possibly matching TRBD2 (6 bases). CDR3 length: 14 residues. Germline CDR1 SGHAT, CDR2 FQNNGV. V lost 6 bases to trimming and J lost 5 bases, with 16 bases between them. Here the CDR3 DNA reads TGTGCCAGCAGTCGCGGGACTCCCCAGGAGACCCAGTACTTC. It specifies CASSRGTPQETQYF.